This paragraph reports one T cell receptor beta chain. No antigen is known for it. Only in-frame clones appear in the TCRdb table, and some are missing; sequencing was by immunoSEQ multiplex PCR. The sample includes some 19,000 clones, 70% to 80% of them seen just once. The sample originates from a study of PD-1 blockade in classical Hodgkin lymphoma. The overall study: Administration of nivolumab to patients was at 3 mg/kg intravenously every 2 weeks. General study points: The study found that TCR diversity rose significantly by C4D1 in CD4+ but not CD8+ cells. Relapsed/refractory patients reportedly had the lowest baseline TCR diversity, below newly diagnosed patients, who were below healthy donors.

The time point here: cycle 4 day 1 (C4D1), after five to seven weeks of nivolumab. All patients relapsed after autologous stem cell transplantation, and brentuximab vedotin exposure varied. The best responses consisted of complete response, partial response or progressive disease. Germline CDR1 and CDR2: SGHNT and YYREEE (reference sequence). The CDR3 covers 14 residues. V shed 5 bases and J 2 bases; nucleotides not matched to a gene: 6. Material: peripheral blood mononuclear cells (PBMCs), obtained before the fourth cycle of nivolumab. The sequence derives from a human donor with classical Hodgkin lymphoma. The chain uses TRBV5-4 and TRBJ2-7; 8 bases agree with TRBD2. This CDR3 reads CASSSTSETYEQYF. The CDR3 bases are TGTGCCAGCAGTTCGACTAGCGAGACCTACGAGCAGTACTTC.